These T cell receptor beta chains were read from a single sample in a study of T cell changes during pregnancy in multiple sclerosis. Sequenced by immunoSEQ multiplex PCR; TCRdb stores in-frame clones only, minus some. Of approximately 70,000 clones in the sample, around 92% were seen once. Sequencing used peripheral blood, obtained in the first trimester of pregnancy. The receptors shown here come from a female donor with multiple sclerosis, enrolled in a pregnancy study. CDR3s include the opening cysteine and the closing phenylalanine or tryptophan. The D gene is left open where the match is weak. Rows give clone size only sometimes, using once, few, many, or a class for an expanded clone.

- TRBJ2-7 few 12 TRBV27 CASRKSSYEQYF TGTGCCAGCAGGAAGAGCTCCTACGAGCAGTACTTC
TRBD2 TRBJ2-1 - 18 TRBV5-1 CASRSTTSGGVAYNEQFF TGCGCCAGCAGGTCCACGACTAGCGGAGGGGTAGCCTACAATGAGCAGTTCTTC
- TRBJ2-2 - 15 TRBV5-1 CASSTGQANTGELFF TGCGCCAGCAGCACGGGACAAGCGAACACCGGGGAGCTGTTTTTT
- TRBJ2-1 - 11 TRBV2 CASTRTSEQFF TGTGCCAGTACTAGGACCAGCGAGCAGTTCTTC
TRBD1 TRBJ1-4 once 13 TRBV7-2 CASSLGQGVELFF TGTGCCAGCAGCTTAGGACAGGGGGTGGAACTGTTTTTT
- TRBJ2-1 - 16 TRBV7-2 CASSLNGAGGNNEQFF TGTGCCAGCAGCTTAAACGGGGCAGGGGGGAACAATGAGCAGTTCTTC
- TRBJ2-2 - 14 TRBV19 CASSIDRETGELFF TGTGCCAGTAGTATAGACAGGGAAACCGGGGAGCTGTTTTTT
- TRBJ1-2 - 10 TRBV6-8 CASSCGGYTF TGTGCCAGCAGTTGCGGAGGCTACACCTTC
TRBD2 TRBJ2-2 - 15 TRBV9 CASSVLAGETGELFF TGTGCCAGCAGCGTACTAGCGGGAGAAACCGGGGAGCTGTTTTTT
TRBD2 TRBJ2-2 once 16 TRBV5-1 CASSPGLPRGTGELFF TGCGCCAGCAGCCCGGGACTACCTCGGGGCACCGGGGAGCTGTTTTTT
TRBD2 TRBJ2-1 once 16 TRBV27 CASSLNSGGRYNEQFF TGTGCCAGCAGTCTTAATAGCGGGGGTCGATACAATGAGCAGTTCTTC
TRBD2 TRBJ2-7 - 16 TRBV5-1 CASSLTLGLEGYEQYF TGCGCCAGCAGCTTGACGTTGGGACTAGAGGGATACGAGCAGTACTTC
- TRBJ2-7 - 17 TRBV5-1 CASSLAVFGGGSYEQYF TGCGCCAGCAGCTTGGCCGTTTTCGGGGGTGGAAGCTACGAGCAGTACTTC
- TRBJ2-1 - 13 TRBV7-3 CASSHLSAGEQFF TGTGCCAGCAGTCATTTGTCGGCGGGTGAGCAGTTCTTC
- TRBJ2-2 - 19 TRBV9 CASSVDARPQGPNTGELFF TGTGCCAGCAGCGTAGACGCTCGGCCCCAGGGCCCGAACACCGGGGAGCTGTTTTTT
TRBD2 TRBJ2-2 - 16 TRBV5-6 CASSLRAGGDTGELFF TGTGCCAGCAGCTTAAGAGCGGGGGGAGACACCGGGGAGCTGTTTTTT
TRBD2 TRBJ2-7 - 17 TRBV27 CASSWSGSGGWSYEQYF TGTGCCAGCAGTTGGTCCGGTTCCGGGGGGTGGTCCTACGAGCAGTACTTC
- TRBJ1-2 - 16 TRBV18 CASSPPSGPANYGYTF TGTGCCAGCTCACCACCGTCAGGGCCGGCTAACTATGGCTACACCTTC
- TRBJ2-2 - 14 TRBV14 CASSLFTNTGELFF TGTGCCAGCAGCCTCTTTACGAACACCGGGGAGCTGTTTTTT
TRBD1 TRBJ1-2 - 15 TRBV7-9 CASSKEGTGYYGYTF TGTGCCAGCAGCAAAGAAGGGACAGGGTACTATGGCTACACCTTC
- TRBJ2-1 - 14 TRBV27 CASSRGTPYNEQFF TGTGCCAGCAGCCGCGGGACCCCCTACAATGAGCAGTTCTTC
TRBD2 TRBJ2-7 once 16 TRBV4-2 CASSQELAGEAYEQYF TGTGCCAGCAGCCAAGAGTTGGCGGGGGAGGCCTACGAGCAGTACTTC
- TRBJ2-7 - 17 TRBV7-9 CASSLGSLAGPSYEQYF TGTGCCAGCAGCTTAGGTTCCTTGGCGGGGCCCTCCTACGAGCAGTACTTC
- TRBJ2-7 - 14 TRBV21-1 CASSNSGHSYEQYF TGTGCCAGCAGCAATAGTGGTCACTCCTACGAGCAGTACTTC
- TRBJ2-7 - 12 TRBV28 CASHVQSGEQYF TGTGCCAGCCATGTGCAGTCGGGGGAGCAGTACTTC
- TRBJ2-6 - 17 TRBV4-1 CASSQDNGVGGANVLTF TGCGCCAGCAGCCAAGATAACGGGGTAGGCGGGGCCAACGTCCTGACTTTC
TRBD1 TRBJ1-1 - 17 TRBV5-1 CASSWAVGRTGSTEAFF TGCGCCAGCAGCTGGGCCGTCGGGAGGACAGGGTCGACTGAAGCTTTCTTT
- TRBJ2-5 - 15 TRBV5-4 CASSSGLPLGETQYF TGTGCCAGCAGCAGCGGACTTCCCCTGGGGGAGACCCAGTACTTC
- TRBJ2-3 medium-sized 15 TRBV7-2 CASSLVAVSTDTQYF TGTGCCAGCAGCTTAGTAGCGGTGAGCACAGATACGCAGTATTTT
- TRBJ1-1 - 13 TRBV6-1 CASSETVDTEAFF TGTGCCAGCAGTGAAACTGTGGACACTGAAGCTTTCTTT
TRBD1 TRBJ2-2 - 19 TRBV7-3 CASRRAGTGGGSATGELFF TGTGCCAGCAGACGCGCCGGGACAGGGGGCGGGTCGGCCACCGGGGAGCTGTTTTTT
- TRBJ2-1 - 16 TRBV29-1 CSVEDRYSGYYNEQFF TGCAGCGTTGAAGATCGTTATTCGGGGTACTACAATGAGCAGTTCTTC
- TRBJ2-3 - 15 TRBV19 CASSIGADRTDTQYF TGTGCCAGTAGTATAGGAGCGGATCGCACAGATACGCAGTATTTT
TRBD1 TRBJ1-1 - 15 TRBV5-1 CASSSGQGDSTEAFF TGCGCCAGCAGCTCCGGACAGGGCGACAGCACTGAAGCTTTCTTT
TRBD1 TRBJ1-2 - 17 TRBV6-1 CASSEGTGARAFYGYTF TGTGCCAGCAGTGAAGGGACAGGGGCTAGAGCTTTCTATGGCTACACCTTC
TRBD1 TRBJ2-7 - 15 TRBV6-5 CASRYRQGHSYEQYF TGTGCCAGCAGATATCGACAGGGACACTCCTACGAGCAGTACTTC
TRBD2 TRBJ2-7 - 17 TRBV5-4 CASSLARSAGGLYEQYF TGTGCCAGCAGCTTGGCCAGGAGCGCGGGGGGGCTCTACGAGCAGTACTTC
TRBD1 TRBJ1-2 - 16 TRBV13 CASSFRGAAANYGYTF TGTGCCAGCAGCTTCAGGGGGGCTGCAGCTAACTATGGCTACACCTTC
TRBD1 TRBJ2-1 - 15 TRBV7-2 CASSTSGTGRNEQFF TGTGCCAGCAGCACATCGGGGACAGGGCGGAATGAGCAGTTCTTC
TRBD2 TRBJ2-7 - 14 TRBV27 CASQPLGGSHEQYF TGTGCCAGCCAACCCTTGGGCGGGAGCCACGAGCAGTACTTC
TRBD2 TRBJ2-5 few 14 TRBV2 CASIRAGVQETQYF TGTGCCAGCATAAGAGCGGGGGTCCAAGAGACCCAGTACTTC
- TRBJ1-5 - 14 TRBV10-3 CAISEGGVDQPQHF TGTGCCATCAGCGAAGGAGGGGTGGATCAGCCCCAGCATTTT
- TRBJ1-1 - 16 TRBV30 CAWSVRLGGRDTEAFF TGTGCCTGGAGTGTAAGGTTGGGAGGGAGGGATACTGAAGCTTTCTTT
- TRBJ1-2 once 14 TRBV27 CASSFLQGGSGYTF TGTGCCAGCAGTTTTTTGCAGGGAGGGTCTGGCTACACCTTC
TRBD1 TRBJ2-7 - 18 TRBV7-8 CASSFRFSGRDRGHEQYF TGTGCCAGCAGCTTCCGGTTTTCTGGGCGGGACAGGGGGCACGAGCAGTACTTC
- TRBJ1-2 once 14 TRBV30 CAWSVQGSYYGYTF TGTGCCTGGAGTGTCCAGGGCTCTTACTATGGCTACACCTTC
TRBD1 TRBJ1-1 once 15 TRBV19 CASSFIRDSRTEAFF TGTGCCAGTAGCTTCATCCGGGACAGTCGCACTGAAGCTTTCTTT
TRBD1 TRBJ1-3 - 14 TRBV5-1 CASSLGDSRDTIYF TGCGCCAGCAGCTTGGGGGACAGTAGAGACACCATATATTTT
- TRBJ1-2 once 10 TRBV2 CASRGSGYTF TGTGCCAGCAGGGGGAGTGGCTACACCTTC
TRBD2 TRBJ2-1 - 16 TRBV18 CASSRRRGGALNEQFF TGTGCCAGCTCTCGGAGGCGCGGGGGGGCCCTAAATGAGCAGTTCTTC
TRBD1 TRBJ2-7 few 15 TRBV27 CASSLSWTGSYEQYF TGTGCCAGCAGTTTATCTTGGACAGGGTCCTACGAGCAGTACTTC
- TRBJ2-3 - 16 TRBV6-6 CASSYSRDGETDTQYF TGTGCCAGCAGTTACTCGAGAGATGGTGAGACAGATACGCAGTATTTT
TRBD1 TRBJ1-1 few 11 TRBV28 CASRLRTGAFF TGTGCCAGCAGGCTCAGGACAGGAGCTTTCTTT
TRBD1 TRBJ2-7 - 15 TRBV15 CATSRDRDRVYEQYF TGTGCCACCAGCAGAGATCGGGACAGGGTCTACGAGCAGTACTTC
TRBD1 TRBJ2-7 - 12 TRBV29-1 CSAGQGTYEQYF TGCAGCGCCGGACAGGGAACCTACGAGCAGTACTTC
TRBD2 TRBJ2-7 - 15 TRBV9 CASSVGNSGNYEQYF TGTGCCAGCAGCGTAGGTAATAGCGGGAACTACGAGCAGTACTTC